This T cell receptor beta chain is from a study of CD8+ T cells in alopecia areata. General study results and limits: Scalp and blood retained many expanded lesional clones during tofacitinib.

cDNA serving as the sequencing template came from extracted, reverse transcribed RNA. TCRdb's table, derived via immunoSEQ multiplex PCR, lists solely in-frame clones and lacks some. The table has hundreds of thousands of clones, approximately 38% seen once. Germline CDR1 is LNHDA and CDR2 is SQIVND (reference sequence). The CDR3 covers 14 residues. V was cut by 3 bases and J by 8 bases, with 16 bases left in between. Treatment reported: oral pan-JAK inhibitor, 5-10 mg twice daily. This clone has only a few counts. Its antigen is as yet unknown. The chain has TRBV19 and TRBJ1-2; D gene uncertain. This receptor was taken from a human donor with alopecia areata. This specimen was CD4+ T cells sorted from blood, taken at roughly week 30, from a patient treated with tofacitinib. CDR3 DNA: TGTGCCAGTAGTATGTACACCAACTATGGCGGCTACACCTTC. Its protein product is CASSMYTNYGGYTF.